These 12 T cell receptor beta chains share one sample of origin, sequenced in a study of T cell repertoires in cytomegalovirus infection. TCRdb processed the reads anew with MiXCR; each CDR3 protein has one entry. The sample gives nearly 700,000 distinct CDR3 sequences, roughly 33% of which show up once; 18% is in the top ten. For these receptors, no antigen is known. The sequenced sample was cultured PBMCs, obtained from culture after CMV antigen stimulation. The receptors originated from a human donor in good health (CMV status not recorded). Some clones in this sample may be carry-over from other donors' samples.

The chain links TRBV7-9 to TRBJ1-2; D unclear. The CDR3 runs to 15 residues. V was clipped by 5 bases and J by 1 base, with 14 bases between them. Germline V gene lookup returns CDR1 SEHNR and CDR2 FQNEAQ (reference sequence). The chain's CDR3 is CASSAPWRNNYGYTF. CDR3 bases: TGTGCCAGCAGCGCCCCATGGCGGAATAACTATGGCTACACCTTC.

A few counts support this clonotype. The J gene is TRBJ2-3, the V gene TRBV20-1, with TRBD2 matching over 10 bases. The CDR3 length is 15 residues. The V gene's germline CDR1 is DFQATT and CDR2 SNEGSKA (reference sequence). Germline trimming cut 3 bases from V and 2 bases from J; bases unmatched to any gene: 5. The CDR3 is CSASTSGADTDTQYF. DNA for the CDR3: TGCAGTGCTAGCACTAGCGGGGCGGACACAGATACGCAGTATTTT.

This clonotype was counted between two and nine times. The CDR3 loop is CASSYTADGYTF. In DNA, the CDR3 is TGTGCCAGCAGTTACACAGCTGATGGCTACACCTTC. The V and J genes are TRBV12-3 or TRBV12-4 and TRBJ1-2; no definite D call. The CDR3 spans 12 residues. With 4 bases removed from V and 6 bases from J, the gap between germline ends came to 9 bases.

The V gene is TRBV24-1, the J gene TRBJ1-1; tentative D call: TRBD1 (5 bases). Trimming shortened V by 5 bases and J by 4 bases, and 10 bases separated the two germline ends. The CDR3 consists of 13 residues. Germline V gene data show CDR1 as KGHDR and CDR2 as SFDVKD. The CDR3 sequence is CATSVGGGTEAFF. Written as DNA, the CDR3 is TGTGCCACCAGTGTCGGCGGGGGCACTGAAGCTTTCTTT.

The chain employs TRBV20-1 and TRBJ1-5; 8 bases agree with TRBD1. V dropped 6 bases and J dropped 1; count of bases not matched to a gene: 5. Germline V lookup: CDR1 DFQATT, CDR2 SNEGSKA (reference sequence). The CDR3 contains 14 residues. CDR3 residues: CSAIRGQSNQPQHF. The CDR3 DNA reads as TGCAGTGCCATCAGGGGGCAAAGCAATCAGCCCCAGCATTTT.

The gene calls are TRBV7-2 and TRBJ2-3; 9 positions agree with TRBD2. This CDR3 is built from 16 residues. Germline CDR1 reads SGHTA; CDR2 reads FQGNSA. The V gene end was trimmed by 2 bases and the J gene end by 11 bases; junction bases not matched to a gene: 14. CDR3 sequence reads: CASSLYAGGHRGEQYF. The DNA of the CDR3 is TGTGCCAGCAGCTTATATGCGGGGGGGCATCGTGGAGAGCAGTATTTT.

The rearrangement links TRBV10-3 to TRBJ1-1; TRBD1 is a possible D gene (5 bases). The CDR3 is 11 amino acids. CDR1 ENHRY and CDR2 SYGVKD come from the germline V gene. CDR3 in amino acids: CATGGNTEAFF. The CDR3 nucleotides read TGTGCTACGGGGGGGAACACTGAAGCTTTCTTT.

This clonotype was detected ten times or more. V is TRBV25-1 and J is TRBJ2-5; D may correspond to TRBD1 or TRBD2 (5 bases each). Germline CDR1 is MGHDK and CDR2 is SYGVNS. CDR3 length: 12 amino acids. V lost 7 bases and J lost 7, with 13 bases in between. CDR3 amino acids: CASMRGVGTQYF. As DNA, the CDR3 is TGTGCCAGCATGAGAGGGGTTGGGACCCAGTACTTC.

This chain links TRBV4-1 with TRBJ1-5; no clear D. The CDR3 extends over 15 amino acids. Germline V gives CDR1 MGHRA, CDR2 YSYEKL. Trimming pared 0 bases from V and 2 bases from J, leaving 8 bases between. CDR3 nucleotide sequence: TGCGCCAGCAGCCAAGAGTTGAGTGGCAATCAGCCCCAGCATTTT. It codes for CASSQELSGNQPQHF.

DNA of the CDR3: TGTGCCAGCAGACGTACGGGACTGGCGAACACTGAAGCTTTCTTT. It specifies CASRRTGLANTEAFF. The J gene is TRBJ1-1, the V gene TRBV6-5, with D perhaps matching TRBD1 (5 bases). The CDR3 covers 15 residues. Germline V CDR1 and CDR2: MNHEY, SVGAGI. V was cut by 6 bases and J by 1 base, with 15 bases left in between.

The CDR3 DNA sequence: TGTGCCTCGAGAGGGGACAGGGGGCGAGAGACCCAGTACTTC. Translation: CASRGDRGRETQYF. This sequence joins TRBV19 and TRBJ2-5, with TRBD1 matching over 12 bases. CDR1 is LNHDA and CDR2 is SQIVND in the germline V gene (reference sequence). This CDR3 comprises 14 residues. With 11 bases clipped from V and 4 bases from J, the junction kept 8 bases outside the gene matches. The full variable domain, with the rest looked up from reference TRBV19 and TRBJ2-5, is DGGITQSPKYLFRKEGQNVTLSCEQNLNHDAMYWYRQDPGQGLRLIYYSQIVNDFQKGDIAEGYSVSREKKESFPLTVTSAQKNPTAFYLCASRGDRGRETQYFGPGTRLLVL.

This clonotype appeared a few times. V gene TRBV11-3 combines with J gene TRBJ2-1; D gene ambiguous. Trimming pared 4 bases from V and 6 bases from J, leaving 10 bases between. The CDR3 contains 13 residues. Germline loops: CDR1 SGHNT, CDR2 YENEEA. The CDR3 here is CASSSGPLNEQFF. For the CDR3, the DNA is TGTGCCAGCAGCTCCGGACCACTCAATGAGCAGTTCTTC.